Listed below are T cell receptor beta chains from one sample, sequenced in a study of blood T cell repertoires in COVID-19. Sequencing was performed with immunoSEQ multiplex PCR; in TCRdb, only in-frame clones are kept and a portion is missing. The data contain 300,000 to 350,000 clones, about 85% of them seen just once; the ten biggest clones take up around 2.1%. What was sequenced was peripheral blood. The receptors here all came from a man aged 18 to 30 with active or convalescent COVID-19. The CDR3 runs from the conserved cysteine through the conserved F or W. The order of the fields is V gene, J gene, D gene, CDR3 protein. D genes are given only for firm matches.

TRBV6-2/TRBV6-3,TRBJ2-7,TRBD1,CASSQFPGQTGTGLPFGSYEQYF
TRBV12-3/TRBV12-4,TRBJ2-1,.,CASGTFGYNEQFF
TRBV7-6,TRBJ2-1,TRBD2,CASSLAGGPYNEQFF
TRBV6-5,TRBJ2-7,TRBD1,CASSYSTGVSYEQYF
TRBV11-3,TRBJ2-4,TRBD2,CASSLGPIAGVKNIQYF
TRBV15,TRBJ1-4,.,CATSRDLGEKLFF
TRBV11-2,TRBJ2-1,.,CASSLGFVTPTYNEQFF
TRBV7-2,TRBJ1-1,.,CASSWTLNTEAFF
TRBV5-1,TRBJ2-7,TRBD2,CASGRLAGVYEQYF
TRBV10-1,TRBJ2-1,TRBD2,CASSELAGGHNEQFF
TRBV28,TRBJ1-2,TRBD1,CASSFPGTGPYGYTF
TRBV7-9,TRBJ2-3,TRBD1,CASSHQGAGGTDTQYF
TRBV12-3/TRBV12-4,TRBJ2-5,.,CASSPLGGETQYF
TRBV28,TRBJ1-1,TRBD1,CASREAGTGGTEAFF
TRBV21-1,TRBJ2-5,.,CASSNMLAGWEETQYF
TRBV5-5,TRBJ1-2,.,CASSLARGGNYGYTF
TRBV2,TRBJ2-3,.,CARRQDTDTQYF
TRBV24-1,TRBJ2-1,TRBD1,CATSDLEDREEFF
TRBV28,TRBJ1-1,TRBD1,CASNPDRGFAFF
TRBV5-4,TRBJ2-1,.,CASSPNRDLYNEQFF
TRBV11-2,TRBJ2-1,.,CASSPRGGGRLYNEQFF
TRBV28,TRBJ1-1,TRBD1,CASSSTWAGTGKKVFF
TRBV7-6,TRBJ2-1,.,CASSLDPREQFF
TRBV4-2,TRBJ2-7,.,CASSQASAYEQYF
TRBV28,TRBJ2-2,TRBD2,CASGGENTGELFF
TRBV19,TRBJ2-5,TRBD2,CASSTLAGEETQYF
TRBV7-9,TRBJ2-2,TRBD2,CASSLDGRARELFF
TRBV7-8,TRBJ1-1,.,CASSPDSGGSTEAFF
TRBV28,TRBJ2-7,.,CASKPGDQVFYEQYF
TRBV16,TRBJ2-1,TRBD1,CASSLGQGSEQFF
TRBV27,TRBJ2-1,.,CASSRDKSSYNEQFF
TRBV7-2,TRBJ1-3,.,CASSFSGRREAGNTIYF
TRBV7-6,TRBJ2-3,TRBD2,CASSLLREGRADTQYF
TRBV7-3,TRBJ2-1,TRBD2,CASSLPPSGSQYNEQFF
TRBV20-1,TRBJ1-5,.,CSASRNRDNQPQHF
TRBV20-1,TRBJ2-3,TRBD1,CSASLFGTGVFKTDTQYF
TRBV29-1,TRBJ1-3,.,CSVEDPGSGNTIYF
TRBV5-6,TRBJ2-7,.,CASSFGLYEQYF
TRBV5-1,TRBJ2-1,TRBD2,CASSESGTVDEQFF
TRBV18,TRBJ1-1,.,CASSPQGNTEAFF
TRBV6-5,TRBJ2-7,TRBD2,CASSRTSGSSYEQYF
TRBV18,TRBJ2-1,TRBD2,CASSPFFTSGTRRANEQFF
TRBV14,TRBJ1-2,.,CASSQDVRMGGLPWGGYTF
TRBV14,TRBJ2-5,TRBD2,CASSPLLRGEQETQYF
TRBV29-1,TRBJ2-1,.,CSVEEPGQGAMAGYNEQFF
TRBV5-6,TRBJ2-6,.,CASSLMAGSPGGANVLTF
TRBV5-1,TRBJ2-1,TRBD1,CASSLGTGGPNEQFF
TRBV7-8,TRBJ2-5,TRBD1,CASSFTGTGGETQYF
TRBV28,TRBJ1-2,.,CASSKAYGGDYGYTF
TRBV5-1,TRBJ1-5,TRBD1,CASSLVPGGHNQPQHF
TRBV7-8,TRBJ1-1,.,CASSSRRGMNTEAFF
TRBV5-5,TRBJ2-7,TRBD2,CASSVTSGRAVYEQYF
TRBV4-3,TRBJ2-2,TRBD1,CASSRKDRGLWTGELFF
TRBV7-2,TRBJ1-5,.,CASSPWGGSNQPQHF
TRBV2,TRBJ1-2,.,CAMEGLGYGYTF
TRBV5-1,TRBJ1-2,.,CASSLSRHGYTF
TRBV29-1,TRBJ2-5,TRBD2,CGGLWQGTQYF